Below, 3 T cell receptor beta chains from the same sample are listed, as sequenced in a study of T cell repertoires in cytomegalovirus infection. TCRdb itself ran the reads through MiXCR, one entry per CDR3 protein. The table lists roughly 300,000 distinct CDR3 sequences, over 20% of them singletons. Material: PBMCs. Source of these receptors: a human donor in good health (CMV status not recorded). Some clones in this sample may be carry-over from other donors' samples.

The chain links TRBV7-2 to TRBJ1-5, with D possibly being TRBD1 (6 bases). Per the germline V gene, CDR1 is SGHTA and CDR2 is FQGNSA. This CDR3 region has 15 residues. The V end was cut by 1 base, the J end by 5 bases, with 12 bases between. CDR3 nucleotide sequence: TGTGCCAGCAGCTTAGAGCAGGGGTTGGATCAGCCCCAGCATTTT. Amino acids: CASSLEQGLDQPQHF.

The chain joins TRBV23-1 to TRBJ2-7, with TRBD1 matching 8 bases. TRBV23-1 counts as an open reading frame of uncertain function. Losses at the gene ends were 2 bases for V and 3 bases for J; bases not matched to a gene: 21. This CDR3 is built from 20 residues. CDR3 bases: TGCGCCAGCAGTCAACGGACAGGGTACAAGACGGTCCCCATCCTCTACGAGCAGTACTTC. Its protein is CASSQRTGYKTVPILYEQYF.

This clonotype turned up a few times. The rearrangement joins TRBV27 to TRBJ2-3; D remains unclear. This CDR3 comprises 16 residues. Germline V lookup: CDR1 MNHEY, CDR2 SMNVEV (reference sequence). Trimming took off 2 bases at V and 3 bases at J, with 15 bases between the two ends. In nucleotides, the CDR3 is TGTGCCAGCAGTTTACGGTTCGGCATGCCGACAGATACGCAGTATTTT. Its protein is CASSLRFGMPTDTQYF.